This paragraph reports one TCR beta chain. Its specific antigen is unknown. No clone much larger than this one lies a single base away; base qualities are absent. The sample is drawn from a study of cytomegalovirus exposure and HLA in healthy donors (dated by TCRdb to the late 2010s). Regarding the study in general: According to an earlier analysis of 587 of the donors, some 180 million T cells yielded approximately 120 million unique TCR beta sequences and around 300 Gb of sequence data. Using immunosequencing, the study profiled T cell repertoires from fewer than 700 subjects and related those repertoires to cytomegalovirus serostatus. Rather than using new phenotypic data, the later analysis identified candidate immune exposures from TCR beta sequences and from how often those sequences occurred across donors. About five DR-DQ haplotypes were treated as single units for association and clustering because of strong linkage in the cohort. In a later analysis, previously published TCR beta repertoires from several hundred donors were re-analyzed and high-resolution HLA genotyping was added so that TCR occurrence patterns could be studied. Among the roughly 400 genotyped donors, about 85% belonged to the genetic ancestry cluster associated with self-reported Caucasian donors. To predict cytomegalovirus infection status, the study brought together high-throughput TCR immunosequencing, statistical association of individual TCRs with disease status, and machine learning. Donor age, sex, ethnicity and CMV serostatus were collected together with the repertoire data. Every discovery cohort repertoire had been produced on one sequencing platform. To decide whether each TCR beta V gene segment behaved as functional or pseudogenic, an earlier analysis of some 540 of the donors relied on high-throughput TCR beta sequencing. Typing coverage differed by locus: A, B, C, DRB1 and DQB1 were typed in roughly 629-640 donors, DQA1 in approximately 520, DPA1 in around 580, and DPB1 in around 490. A separate validation cohort of approximately 130 different subjects was used in addition to the roughly 670-subject first cohort. Across approximately 420 genotyped donors of the cohort, an average of approximately 240,000 unique TCR beta nucleotide sequences per donor were sequenced, and approximately 17% of those sequences were non-productive. The study aimed to test whether signatures of past pathogen exposure could be identified by cataloging public T cell receptors. HLA typing covered class I and class II loci at four-digit resolution. An early release that covered several hundred HLA-typed donors contained around 330 gigabases of sequencing data and tens of millions of unique TCR sequences. A later genetic analysis used genome-wide SNP genotypes for about 60% of the roughly 700 donors, treating that subset as a discovery cohort. Study-level results and caveats: Strong co-occurrence of HLA alleles, especially DR and DQ, made assigning TCR associations to individual alleles difficult. Correlated functional status among segregating V segments might be attributable to linkage disequilibrium, but an unknown experimental factor could not be ruled out. Sequencing depth was assumed to be roughly uniform across donors in the presence/absence analyses, though that assumption may not hold. The only immune exposure information available for the cohort was CMV serostatus. In a later analysis, some 18,000 TCR beta sequences were associated with specific HLA alleles at a false discovery rate of 0.05. Because HLA typing was missing for some donors at each locus, association tests included only the typed subset. The 87-base-pair reads could not distinguish some IMGT-functional V segments, including TRBV6-2 and TRBV6-3, so those segments were excluded. Most TCR sequences were seen in very few donors, while some public TCRs were found in many individuals. According to a later genetic analysis, donors in an Asian-associated ancestry cluster had fewer N-insertions in productive TCRs than the approximately 650-donor mean. Most CMV-associated TCR beta chains appeared to be HLA-restricted in a later analysis, and the HLA associations seemed to be driven largely by CMV exposure. According to a later analysis, parvovirus B19, influenza, CMV and Epstein-Barr virus appeared linked to several top co-occurrence clusters. V-gene and J-gene trimming of TCR beta chains was associated with a missense DCLRE1C variant in a later genetic analysis, and the association was replicated in an independent cohort. Because counts were too low, 15 to 20 rarely observed V segments, including chromosome 9 orphons, were excluded from the earlier analysis of around 590 of the donors. In vitro tests confirmed that a few of the cytomegalovirus-associated TCR beta chains recognize cytomegalovirus antigens. A further reported finding was that TCR beta sequences accurately predicted the HLA-A and HLA-B alleles for most subjects in the first cohort. A cluster of highly shared sequence variants was judged likely to be a technical artifact of the sequencing pipeline. In a later analysis, HLA-associated TCR beta chains were found to be more clonally expanded and to have lower generation probabilities than equally common non-associated chains. The authors suggested that the approach could potentially be generalized to other disease states and immunological phenotypes. The classifier was reported to diagnose cytomegalovirus status with high specificity and sensitivity in both the original and validation cohorts. The study listed 150 to 200 TCR beta chains as associated with cytomegalovirus. In an earlier analysis of about 540 of the donors, most TCR beta V segments were observed in productive rearrangements about 90% or about 30% of the time, broadly matching IMGT annotations. In a later analysis, TCR association rates were found to vary across HLA loci, with the most associated TCRs seen for DRB1 alleles and the fewest for HLA-C alleles. In this cohort, only TCR beta chains were sequenced, and detectable features were limited by the absence of alpha or paired-chain data.

In total, just over 650 healthy bone marrow donors made up the cohort. At the time of sampling, all cohort members were nominally healthy, though unrecorded immune exposures were likely present. CMV serostatus was recorded as positive for 250 to 300 and negative for about 55% of the roughly 670 cohort members, whereas no CMV serostatus was recorded for the donor in question. Each donor provided a peripheral blood sample, and peripheral blood mononuclear cells were used for TCR beta sequencing. The Qiagen DNeasy Blood Extraction Kit was used to extract genomic DNA from the blood cell samples. To prepare the library, the immunoSEQ multiplex PCR assay was applied. For the multiplex PCR, a mixture combining 60 forward primers for TCR Vbeta segments and 13 reverse primers for TCR Jbeta segments was used. The CDR3 region of rearranged TCR beta genes was amplified from genomic DNA with a multiplex PCR assay. The amplified TCR beta libraries were sequenced on the Illumina HiSeq System as 87-base-pair reads. The published analysis was carried out like this. In a later analysis, roughly 80 million unique TCR beta chains were counted across the roughly 700 repertoires, and around 10 million of these chains were shared by at least two donors. A nearest-neighbor algorithm error-corrected the raw reads and collapsed the reads into unique sequences, merging closely related sequences to remove PCR and sequencing errors. V, D and J gene segments were assigned by aligning CDR3 sequences to IMGT reference sequences. For a sequence to be retained, a match of at least six nucleotides was required to both a V gene segment and a J gene segment. A rearrangement counted as productive if the CDR3 had no stop codons and remained in frame with V and J, and every other rearrangement counted as non-productive. CDR3 was defined by IMGT convention, running from the second conserved V-encoded cysteine to the conserved J-encoded phenylalanine. In an earlier analysis of around 600 of the donors, sequences lacking an unambiguous match to a single V gene segment were excluded. In an earlier analysis of approximately 590 of the donors, V segments were called functional above 56.7% productive rearrangements and were called segregating when the between-donor standard deviation exceeded 5%. A statistical classification framework was built to diagnose cytomegalovirus status from the catalog of TCR beta chain sequences. V and J gene assignment, in a later analysis, came from comparing TCR nucleotide sequences with IMGT/GENE-DB human TR gene sequences. Using the TCRdist pipeline, a later analysis assigned CDR3 sequences along with most-parsimonious VDJ recombination scenarios. A later analysis defined each TCR beta chain by its CDR3 amino acid sequence plus V-gene family, and excluded reads lacking a unique V-gene family. As a way to deal with suspected cross-contamination and a sequencing artifact, a later analysis dropped over 550 nucleotide sequences that were highly shared and had low generation probability. For each public chain, a later analysis derived a clonal expansion index from normalized ranks of inferred template counts within each repertoire. In a later analysis, generation probabilities were computed using a VDJ recombination model fitted to out-of-frame rearrangements, and the results were checked against IGoR. In a later analysis, hypergeometric tests were used to score TCR-TCR, TCR-HLA and TCR-CMV co-occurrence, with a repertoire-size bias correction applied to TCR pairs. To estimate false discovery rates, a later analysis permuted the HLA or CMV assignments 20 times. In a later analysis, co-occurring TCRs were grouped using DBSCAN, and TCRdist sequence similarity was added for clustering within HLA-allele-positive subsets. Co-occurrence clustering excluded repertoires with fewer than 30,000 or more than 120,000 public chains, plus five with anomalous nucleotide sharing. Not all clones reach the TCRdb copy of this immuneACCESS table, which keeps in-frame sequences only. Checked studies attribute under half of the gap to unresolved V genes and leave the rest unexplained. That table is the source of V, J and clone size, and D and trimming were worked out from the DNA. This sample holds about 80,000 clones; around 80% were observed only once. The ten largest account for under 15% of the sample.

The CDR3 runs 14 residues from the cysteine to the phenylalanine. The read is trimmed to its CDR3 DNA, 42 bases read in frame from base 1. The germline V gene (reference sequence) specifies WNHNN as CDR1 and SYGVQD as CDR2. Relative to germline, V is 8 bases shorter and J is 2 bases shorter, with 13 bases between their ends. The receptor comes from a human donor in good health. Material: PBMCs. The chain employs TRBV10-1 and TRBJ1-5; D gene: possibly TRBD1, on 5 matching bases. The CDR3 has the sequence CASSAGGGNQPQHF. The DNA reads as follows: TGCGCCAGCTCAGCGGGGGGTGGCAATCAGCCCCAGCATTTT.